This T cell receptor (beta chain) was observed in a study of radiation and T cells in renal cell carcinoma. The V gene's germline CDR1 is MNHEY and CDR2 SVGAGI. V lost 5 bases, J lost 3 bases, and 17 bases lay in between. This CDR3 comprises 15 residues. Sequencing was performed with immunoSEQ multiplex PCR; in TCRdb, only in-frame clones are kept and a portion is missing. This sample has 100,000 to 150,000 clones; 80% to 85% occur once, and the top ten carry approximately 3%. Sample time point: baseline pretreatment blood. Treatment in this sample: 15 Gy SBRT to primary tumor, nephrectomy 4 weeks later.

Source: blood, taken from a patient whose treatment included radiotherapy and nephrectomy. This TCR came from a woman aged 60 to 75 with renal cell carcinoma. This chain uses TRBV6-5 with TRBJ2-7; D may be TRBD2 (6 bases). The CDR3 nucleotides are TGTGCCAGCAGTGCTACGGGGGAAGGGCTCTACGAGCAGTACTTC. It yields the protein CASSATGEGLYEQYF.